This T cell receptor (beta chain) came from a study of blood T cells in healthy people across ages. Findings and caveats of the study: Percentage of naive T cells showed a strong correlation with TCR beta diversity. Because sorting was not performed, PBMCs prevented conclusive naive versus antigen-experienced comparison. TCR beta diversity, measured per million T cells, fell in a roughly linear way with age.

This clonotype was seen a handful of times. Its antigen is unknown. Primed by a sample-barcoded 5' primer and a J-beta primer mix, a second PCR proceeded for 7 to 11 cycles. Unique molecular identifiers of 12 random nucleotides labeled each cDNA. TCRdb independently ran MiXCR on the 5' RACE reads; one entry per CDR3 protein. The table shows about a million distinct CDR3 sequences, with more than 30% occurring only once. The sequencing input was blood. This receptor was obtained from a man aged 18 to 29 in good health.

The CDR3, as DNA: TGCAGTGCTACCCGTTTAGATACGCAGTATTTT. Amino acid sequence: CSATRLDTQYF. V and J are TRBV20-1 and TRBJ2-3, with D uncertain. The V end was cut by 4 bases, the J end by 5 bases, with 7 bases between. Per the germline V gene, CDR1 is DFQATT and CDR2 is SNEGSKA (reference sequence). The CDR3 runs to 11 residues.